These 30 T cell receptor beta chains were sequenced from one sample in a study of T cell responses to AZD1222 COVID-19 vaccine. The table came from immunoSEQ multiplex PCR; TCRdb's copy has only in-frame clones and leaves some out. The data show more than 150,000 clones, more than 70% seen once. The sample in question was peripheral blood, obtained 28 days after the second AZD1222 dose. Source of these receptors: an adult who received the AZD1222 COVID-19 vaccine.

V usage is TRBV28 and J usage is TRBJ2-1; 10 nucleotides agree with TRBD2. Germline loops: CDR1 MDHEN, CDR2 SYDVKM. V gave up 5 bases and J gave up 4 bases; unmatched junction bases: 8. CDR3 length equals 16 residues. The CDR3 region has the DNA TGTGCCAGCAGTCCCCCGACTAGCGGGCTTTACAATGAGCAGTTCTTC. Encoded protein: CASSPPTSGLYNEQFF.

The chain couples TRBV19 to TRBJ2-7; TRBD2 matches at 8 bases. CDR3 length: 14 residues. V was clipped by 5 bases and J by 1 base; unmatched bases: 4. From germline, CDR1 is LNHDA and CDR2 SQIVND (reference sequence). CDR3 sequence (DNA): TGTGCCAGTAGTGTGGGACTAGTTTCCTACGAGCAGTACTTC. This gives the protein CASSVGLVSYEQYF.

The chain carries TRBV15 and TRBJ1-2; the D gene is possibly TRBD1 (5 bases). V shed 0 bases and J shed 8 bases, with 13 bases lying between them. CDR3 size: 14 residues. The germline V gene encodes CDR1 LNHNV and CDR2 YYDKDF (reference sequence). CDR3 residues: CATSRDQGHRGYTF. DNA for the CDR3: TGTGCCACCAGCAGAGATCAGGGTCATCGGGGCTACACCTTC.

The chain joins TRBV7-2 to TRBJ2-7; the match to TRBD1 covers 8 bases. CDR3 size: 15 residues. Germline CDR1 and CDR2: SGHTA and FQGNSA. V was pared by 5 bases and J by 1 base, with 7 bases of the junction left unmatched. The CDR3 DNA sequence: TGTGCCAGCAGCCAAGCCGGGACAGGATCCTACGAGCAGTACTTC. As protein: CASSQAGTGSYEQYF.

This clone was seen a few times. This chain connects TRBV28 to TRBJ1-3; 9 bases match TRBD1. The CDR3 is 14 residues long. The V and J ends lost 6 bases and 3 bases, in that order; junction bases with no gene match: 3. From germline, CDR1 is MDHEN and CDR2 SYDVKM. CDR3: CASSSDRGGNTIYF. DNA of the CDR3: TGTGCCAGCAGCTCGGACAGGGGTGGAAACACCATATATTTT.

J is TRBJ1-1 and V is TRBV7-2; D is unclear. V lost 0 bases and J 1 base, leaving 9 bases between the germline ends. This CDR3 has 15 residues. Germline-derived CDR1 and CDR2 are SGHTA and FQGNSA. Here the CDR3 DNA reads TGTGCCAGCAGCTTAGCGACGGGTCAGAACACTGAAGCTTTCTTT. Its protein is CASSLATGQNTEAFF.

The rearrangement joins TRBV27 to TRBJ1-2; D is ambiguous. V lost 3 bases and J lost 0, with 5 bases in between. There are 13 residues in the CDR3. The germline V gene encodes CDR1 MNHEY and CDR2 SMNVEV (reference sequence). The CDR3 spells CASSFGANYGYTF. The CDR3 DNA sequence: TGTGCCAGCAGTTTCGGTGCTAACTATGGCTACACCTTC.

V is TRBV24-1 and J is TRBJ1-5; 9 bases line up with TRBD1. J was trimmed by 3 bases and V by 5 bases; bases with no gene match: 7. This CDR3 is built from 16 residues. Germline V gene sequence: CDR1 KGHDR, CDR2 SFDVKD. The CDR3 sequence: CATSATGQGDNQPQHF. CDR3 DNA sequence: TGTGCCACCAGTGCCACGGGACAGGGTGACAATCAGCCCCAGCATTTT.

The CDR3 region is CASSQALGTGGTGELFF. The CDR3 nucleotides are TGCGCCAGCAGCCAAGCTTTGGGGACAGGGGGCACCGGGGAGCTGTTTTTT. This rearrangement joins TRBV4-3 to TRBJ2-2, with 11 bases fitting TRBD1. V was pared by 1 base and J by 4 bases, with 5 bases of the junction left unmatched. Germline assignment: CDR1 LGHNA and CDR2 YSLEER. CDR3 size: 17 residues.

CDR3 amino acids: CASSPRFSYEQYF. In DNA, the CDR3 is TGTGCCAGCAGTCCCCGTTTCTCCTACGAGCAGTACTTC. V is TRBV28 and J is TRBJ2-7; D uncertain. CDR3 length: 13 amino acids. Germline assignment: CDR1 MDHEN and CDR2 SYDVKM. Trimming left V 5 bases short and J 0 bases short, with 8 bases between.

The chain combines TRBV15 with TRBJ2-1; 9 bases map to TRBD1. The CDR3 is made up of 15 amino acids. Per germline, CDR1 LNHNV and CDR2 YYDKDF (reference sequence). Trimming at V came to 5 bases and at J to 5 bases, leaving 7 bases not matched to a gene. The CDR3 spells CATSGGTGRNNEQFF. The CDR3 DNA follows: TGTGCCACCAGCGGCGGGACAGGGAGGAACAATGAGCAGTTCTTC.

The DNA for the CDR3 is TGTGCCAGCAGCATGGCAGGGGCTACTAACTATGGCTACACCTTC. Protein product: CASSMAGATNYGYTF. The chain couples TRBV28 to TRBJ1-2; perhaps TRBD1 as D (6 bases). The CDR3 length is 15 residues. The V end was cut by 6 bases, the J end by 0 bases, with 14 bases between. The germline V gene encodes CDR1 MDHEN and CDR2 SYDVKM.

The rearrangement links TRBV5-1 to TRBJ2-1, with D tentatively TRBD1 (6 bases). CDR1 SGHRS and CDR2 YFSETQ come from the germline V gene. V was clipped by 1 base and J by 7 bases, with 6 bases between them. CDR3 length: 12 residues. CDR3 region: CASSLQGNEQFF. The CDR3 bases are TGCGCCAGCAGCTTGCAGGGGAATGAGCAGTTCTTC. Combining the CDR3 with reference TRBV5-1 and TRBJ2-1 gives the whole variable domain KAGVTQTPRYLIKTRGQQVTLSCSPISGHRSVSWYQQTPGQGLQFLFEYFSETQRNKGNFPGRFSGRQFSNSRSEMNVSTLELGDSALYLCASSLQGNEQFFGPGTRLTVL.

The sample holds one count of this clone. V and J are TRBV7-9 and TRBJ1-4, with a weak D call TRBD1 (5 bases). This CDR3 contains 15 residues. CDR1 is SEHNR, CDR2 FQNEAQ, per germline (reference sequence). Deletions cut 4 bases from V and 6 bases from J, with 15 bases between. CDR3 DNA: TGTGCCAGCAGCTCCCCCCGGGGGGGGTATGAAAAACTGTTTTTT. Its translation: CASSSPRGGYEKLFF.

The chain couples TRBV10-3 to TRBJ1-5; D unclear. CDR3 length equals 14 residues. CDR1 is ENHRY and CDR2 is SYGVKD in the germline V gene. Trimming shortened V by 5 bases and J by 4 bases, and 12 bases separated the two germline ends. This CDR3 is CAISRMAENQPQHF. CDR3 DNA sequence: TGTGCCATCAGTCGTATGGCGGAAAATCAGCCCCAGCATTTT.

The V gene is TRBV30, the J gene TRBJ1-5; TRBD1 matches at 10 bases. The CDR3 covers 15 residues. V lost 4 bases, J lost 2 bases, and 5 bases stayed unmatched. CDR1 is GTSNPN, CDR2 SVGIG, per germline (reference sequence). The CDR3 bases are TGTGCCTGGACCACCGGGACAGGGGGCAATCAGCCCCAGCATTTT. Its translation: CAWTTGTGGNQPQHF.

The gene calls are TRBV19 and TRBJ2-6; a weak D match, TRBD2 (5 bases). V lost 2 bases and J 0 bases, leaving 14 bases between the germline ends. The germline gives CDR1 LNHDA, CDR2 SQIVND (reference sequence). The CDR3 loop spans 18 amino acids. This CDR3 reads CASSISLGLSSGANVLTF. The CDR3 nucleotides read TGTGCCAGTAGTATATCCTTAGGACTGAGCTCTGGGGCCAACGTCCTGACTTTC.

This chain joins TRBV28 and TRBJ2-2; 10 bases agree with TRBD1. There are 13 residues in the CDR3. The V and J ends lost 11 bases and 4 bases, in that order; junction bases with no gene match: 4. CDR1 MDHEN and CDR2 SYDVKM come from the germline V gene. The CDR3 nucleotides are TGTGCCGGGAGGACAGGGGGCACCGGGGAGCTGTTTTTT. Protein product: CAGRTGGTGELFF.

V gene TRBV6-5 combines with J gene TRBJ1-1, with a possible D match to TRBD1 (6 bases). Trimming left V 6 bases short and J 7 bases short, with 15 bases between. Germline assignment: CDR1 MNHEY and CDR2 SVGAGI. This CDR3 spans 13 amino acids. The CDR3 DNA reads as TGTGCCAGCAGCCCGAGGGGGAGAGTTGAAGCTTTCTTT. Protein sequence: CASSPRGRVEAFF.

The CDR3 protein is CASSLGDRLNTEAFF. The CDR3 DNA reads as TGTGCCAGCAGCTTAGGGGACAGGCTTAACACTGAAGCTTTCTTT. This chain links TRBV7-9 with TRBJ1-1; 8 bases agree with TRBD1. Unmatched junction bases numbered 3, after V lost 1 base and J lost 2 bases. Germline V gene sequence: CDR1 SEHNR, CDR2 FQNEAQ (reference sequence). The CDR3 runs 15 residues.

Notes on this clone: At one boundary the junction diverges from the germline segment, which might be a read error. This chain connects TRBV3-1 (or the pseudogene TRBV3-2) to TRBJ1-1; 9 nucleotides match TRBD1. Germline V CDR1 and CDR2: LGHDT, YNNKEL (reference sequence). The CDR3 covers 16 residues. CDR3 sequence: CASSLRTGTGNSEAFF. CDR3 coding DNA: TGTGCCAGCAGCCTTAGAACCGGGACAGGGAACTCTGAAGCTTTCTTT.

This clone was counted between two and nine times. The V call is TRBV9, the J call TRBJ2-7; possibly TRBD2 for D (6 bases). The CDR3 has 15 amino acids. Germline lookup yields CDR1 SGDLS and CDR2 YYNGEE. With 0 bases removed from V and 5 bases from J, the gap between germline ends came to 15 bases. The CDR3 region is CASSVAISSGDEQYF. CDR3 in DNA: TGTGCCAGCAGCGTAGCTATTTCCTCGGGGGACGAGCAGTACTTC. Variable domain in full (rest from reference TRBV9 and TRBJ2-7): DSGVTQTPKHLITATGQRVTLRCSPRSGDLSVYWYQQSLDQGLQFLIQYYNGEERAKGNILERFSAQQFPDLHSELNLSSLELGDSALYFCASSVAISSGDEQYFGPGTRLTVT.

This chain joins TRBV9 and TRBJ2-1; 12 bases are a match to TRBD1. The germline gives CDR1 SGDLS, CDR2 YYNGEE. This CDR3 has 19 amino acids. V lost 2 bases to trimming and J lost 7 bases; unmatched junction nucleotides: 16. The CDR3: CASSVMGQGAPLMGNEQFF. The CDR3 region has the DNA TGTGCCAGCAGCGTCATGGGACAGGGGGCTCCTTTGATGGGGAATGAGCAGTTCTTC. Full variable domain (rest looked up from reference TRBV9 and TRBJ2-1): DSGVTQTPKHLITATGQRVTLRCSPRSGDLSVYWYQQSLDQGLQFLIQYYNGEERAKGNILERFSAQQFPDLHSELNLSSLELGDSALYFCASSVMGQGAPLMGNEQFFGPGTRLTVL.

This sequence joins TRBV18 and TRBJ1-4; the D gene is possibly TRBD1 (6 bases). The CDR3 runs to 14 residues. Germline-derived CDR1 and CDR2 are KGHSH and LQKENI. V lost 3 bases and J 8 bases, leaving 13 bases between the germline ends. The CDR3 DNA sequence: TGTGCCAGCTCACCGGGACAACGGGAGGAAAAACTGTTTTTT. Protein: CASSPGQREEKLFF.

J is TRBJ2-2 and V is TRBV28; 9 nucleotides match TRBD1. The J segment lost 6 bases and the V segment lost 10 bases, leaving 24 bases of the junction unmatched. Germline V lookup: CDR1 MDHEN, CDR2 SYDVKM. The CDR3 has 19 residues. Here the CDR3 DNA reads TGTGCCACTGAGAAATACCGGGACAGGGTTGTATCGGTGGCCGGGGAGCTGTTTTTT. It yields the protein CATEKYRDRVVSVAGELFF.

This sequence joins TRBV4-3 and TRBJ2-3; D may be TRBD1 (6 bases). V was shortened by 5 bases and J by 6 bases, with 21 bases between the two germline ends. Germline CDR1 is LGHNA and CDR2 is YSLEER. This CDR3 is 16 amino acids long. CDR3 DNA: TGCGCCAGCAGCAAGGGGGATTCCCAGACAGTGGATACGCAGTATTTT. As protein: CASSKGDSQTVDTQYF.

The rearrangement uses TRBV19 and TRBJ1-5; D is possibly TRBD1 (5 bases). This CDR3 comprises 13 residues. Germline CDR1 is LNHDA and CDR2 is SQIVND (reference sequence). The V gene lost 2 bases and the J gene lost 6 bases, with 8 bases spanning the gap. The CDR3 region is CASSIQGGQPQHF. The CDR3 bases are TGTGCCAGTAGTATACAGGGTGGTCAGCCCCAGCATTTT.

The V gene is TRBV11-2, the J gene TRBJ1-1; D is possibly TRBD1 (5 bases). The V gene's germline CDR1 is SGHAT and CDR2 FQNNGV. Trimming removed 3 bases at V and 5 bases at J, with 13 bases between. This CDR3 region has 14 residues. The CDR3: CASSFLARGTEAFF. CDR3 sequence (DNA): TGTGCCAGCAGCTTTTTGGCCCGGGGGACTGAAGCTTTCTTT.

The V gene is TRBV4-2, the J gene TRBJ2-1; maybe TRBD2 (7 bases). This CDR3 has 15 residues. CDR1 LGHNA and CDR2 YNFKEQ come from the germline V gene. V was cut by 0 bases and J by 6 bases, with 12 bases left in between. The CDR3 loop is CASSQDRGEGNEQFF. The DNA of the CDR3 is TGTGCCAGCAGCCAAGATAGGGGGGAGGGCAATGAGCAGTTCTTC.

The chain recombines TRBV19 with TRBJ1-3; no clear D gene. The CDR3 loop spans 16 amino acids. Trimming stripped 6 bases from V and 1 base from J, with 16 bases between. Germline V gene data show CDR1 as LNHDA and CDR2 as SQIVND (reference sequence). DNA of the CDR3: TGTGCCAGTAGCCATCCCGGTCGGATATCTGGAAACACCATATATTTT. Translating it yields CASSHPGRISGNTIYF. The full variable domain, rest sourced from reference TRBV19 and TRBJ1-3, is DGGITQSPKYLFRKEGQNVTLSCEQNLNHDAMYWYRQDPGQGLRLIYYSQIVNDFQKGDIAEGYSVSREKKESFPLTVTSAQKNPTAFYLCASSHPGRISGNTIYFGEGSWLTVV.